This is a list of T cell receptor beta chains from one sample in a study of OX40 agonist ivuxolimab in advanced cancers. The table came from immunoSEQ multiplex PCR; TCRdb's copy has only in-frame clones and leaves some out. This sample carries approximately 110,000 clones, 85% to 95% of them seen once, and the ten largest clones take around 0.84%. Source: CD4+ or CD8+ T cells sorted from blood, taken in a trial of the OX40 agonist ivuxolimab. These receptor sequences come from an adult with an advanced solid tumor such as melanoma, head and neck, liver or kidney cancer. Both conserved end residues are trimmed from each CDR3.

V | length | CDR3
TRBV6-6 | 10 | ASSLGKETQY
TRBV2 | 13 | ASRREATSGNTIY
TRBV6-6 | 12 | ASSYSIGGNEQF
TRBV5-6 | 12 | ASSLSPSGTEAF
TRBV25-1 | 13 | ASTISGVTNEKLF
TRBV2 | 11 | ASSAGNNQPQH
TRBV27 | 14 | ASSLGPGRINSPLH
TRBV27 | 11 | ASSLGRFYGYT
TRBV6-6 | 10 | ASSYATYEQY
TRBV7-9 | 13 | ASSGTGGENTEAF
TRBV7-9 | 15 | ASSLISRLDPLYEQY
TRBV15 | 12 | ATALGVWGEPQH
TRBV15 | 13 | ATRIQLAGESEQF
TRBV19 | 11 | ASVPGSNQPQH
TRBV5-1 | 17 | ASSFSPIHTGDSYNEQF
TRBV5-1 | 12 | ASSSQGRQETQY
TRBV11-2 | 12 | ASSLGLPPGELF
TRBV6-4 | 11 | ASSDIGGYGYT
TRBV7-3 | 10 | APGRKQETQY
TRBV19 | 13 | ASTDLFRLNTEAF
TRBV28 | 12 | ASIPGLAGYEQY
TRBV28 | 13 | ASSPGDRQNQPQH
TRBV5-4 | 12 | ASSWDRLQETQY
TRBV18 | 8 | ASSHNEQF
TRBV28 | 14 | ASSSHDRLSNYGYT
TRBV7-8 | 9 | ASSASYEQY
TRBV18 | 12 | ASSPNSAKNIQY
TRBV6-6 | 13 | ASSRRTEGNQPQH
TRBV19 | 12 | ASKGWRVDETQY
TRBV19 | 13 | ASTLRGGGNQPQH
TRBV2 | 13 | ASSDRGPSKNIQY
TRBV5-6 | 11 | ASSFGRTGELF
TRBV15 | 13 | ATSRDTGTNEKLF
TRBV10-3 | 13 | AISERPGTGHEQY
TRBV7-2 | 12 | ASSTQQGAGGYT
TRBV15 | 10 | ATSRELYGYT
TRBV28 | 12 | ASSLSLGQETQY
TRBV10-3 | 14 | AISLSGGPNTGELF
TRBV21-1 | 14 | ASSKAPSGNSYEQY
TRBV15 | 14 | ATSRDLAGVYNEQF